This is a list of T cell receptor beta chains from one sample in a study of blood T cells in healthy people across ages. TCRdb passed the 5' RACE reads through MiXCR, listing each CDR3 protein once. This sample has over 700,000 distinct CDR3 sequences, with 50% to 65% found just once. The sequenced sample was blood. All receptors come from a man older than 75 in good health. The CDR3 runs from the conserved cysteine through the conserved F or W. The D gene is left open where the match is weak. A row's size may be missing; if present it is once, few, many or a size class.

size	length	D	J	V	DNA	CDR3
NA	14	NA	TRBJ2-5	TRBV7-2	TGTGCCAGCAGCCGACCGGGAGCACAAGAGACCCAGTACTTC	CASSRPGAQETQYF
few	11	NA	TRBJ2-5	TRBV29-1	TGCAGCGTTTCTGAAAAGGGGAAACAGTACTTC	CSVSEKGKQYF
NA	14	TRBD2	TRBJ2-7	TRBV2	TGTGCCAGCAGGCCCGGGACTACCGTATACGAGCAGTACTTC	CASRPGTTVYEQYF
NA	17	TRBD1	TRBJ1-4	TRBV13	TGTGCCGGCACTTCTCGTGGCCGGGACAGGGGCCGGGAAAAACTGTTTTTT	CAGTSRGRDRGREKLFF
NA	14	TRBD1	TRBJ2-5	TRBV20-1	TGCAGTGCTAGAAATCCGACAGGGGCAGAGACCCAGTACTTC	CSARNPTGAETQYF
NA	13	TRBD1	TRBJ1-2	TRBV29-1	TGCAGCGTTGACAGGGGGCCTGGCTATGGCTACACCTTC	CSVDRGPGYGYTF
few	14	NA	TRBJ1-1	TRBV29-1	TGCAGCGTTCGGGAGGTTGCACATAACACTGAAGCTTTCTTT	CSVREVAHNTEAFF
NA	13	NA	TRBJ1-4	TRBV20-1	TGCAGTGCTAGAGGCAGCGGGGGTGAAAAACTGTTTTTT	CSARGSGGEKLFF
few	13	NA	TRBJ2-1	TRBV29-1	TGCAGCGTTAGAAGCCGGGGGCTGAATGAGCAGTTCTTC	CSVRSRGLNEQFF
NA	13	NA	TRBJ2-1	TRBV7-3	TGTGCCAGCAGCTTATCAGCTAACAATGAGCAGTTCTTC	CASSLSANNEQFF
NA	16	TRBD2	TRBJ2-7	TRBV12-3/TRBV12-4	TGTGCCAGCAGTTTCTCTCCTAGCGGGCTCCCCTACGAGCAGTACTTC	CASSFSPSGLPYEQYF
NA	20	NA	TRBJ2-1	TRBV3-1	TGTGCCAGCAGCCAAGTCAGCCCAGTCAGACTAGGAGGGGAGTACAATGAGCAGTTCTTC	CASSQVSPVRLGGEYNEQFF
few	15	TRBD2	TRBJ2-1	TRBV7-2	TGTGCCAGCAGCTTACTGACTAGCGGCTACAATGAGCAGTTCTTC	CASSLLTSGYNEQFF
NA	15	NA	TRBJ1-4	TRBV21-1	TGTGCCAGCAGCCTGGGGGACAGGTTGTGGGTAAAACTGTTTTTT	CASSLGDRLWVKLFF
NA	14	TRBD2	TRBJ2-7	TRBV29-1	TGCAGCGTCGGACTAGCGGGAGGGAGGAATGAGCAGTACTTC	CSVGLAGGRNEQYF
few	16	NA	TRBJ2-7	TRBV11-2	TGTGCCAGCAGTCGAGGCCGGGACCTCCAAGCCTACGAGCAGTACTTC	CASSRGRDLQAYEQYF
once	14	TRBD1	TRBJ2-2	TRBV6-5	TGTGCCAGCAGACGACGGACAGGGGCCGGGGAGCTGTTTTTT	CASRRRTGAGELFF
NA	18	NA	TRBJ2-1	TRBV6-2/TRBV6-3	TGTGCCAGCAGTTACGGAGCGGAGCGGAGTGCGTCCTACAATGAGCAGTTCTTC	CASSYGAERSASYNEQFF
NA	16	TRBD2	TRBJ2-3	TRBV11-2	TGTGCCAGCAGCTTATGGGCTAGCGGGAGGGCAGTTCCGCAGTATTTT	CASSLWASGRAVPQYF
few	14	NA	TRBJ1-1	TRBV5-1	TGCGCCAGCACAGAGACAGGTCTCTACACTGAAGCTTTCTTT	CASTETGLYTEAFF
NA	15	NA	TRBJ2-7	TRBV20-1	TGCAGTGCCACCCTTCCGGGACCCCTCTCCTACGAGCAGTACTTC	CSATLPGPLSYEQYF
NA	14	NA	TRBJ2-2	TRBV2	TGTGCCAGCAGTGAAATCAGCATGACCGGGGAGCTGTTTTTT	CASSEISMTGELFF
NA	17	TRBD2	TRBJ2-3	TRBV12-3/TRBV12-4	TGTGCCAGCAGTTTAGCCTCACTAGCGCTAAGCACAGATACGCAGTATTTT	CASSLASLALSTDTQYF
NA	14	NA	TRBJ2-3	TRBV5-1	TGCGCCAGCTCCTGGGGGGCGGGAACAGATACGCAGTATTTT	CASSWGAGTDTQYF
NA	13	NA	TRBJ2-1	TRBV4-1	TGCGCCAGCAGCCAAGTTAGGACCTCCCCTCAGTTCTTC	CASSQVRTSPQFF
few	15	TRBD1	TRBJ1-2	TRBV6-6	TGTGCCAGCAGTTGGGGACAGGGCACTAACTATGGCTACACCTTC	CASSWGQGTNYGYTF
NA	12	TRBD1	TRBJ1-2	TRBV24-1	TGTGCCACCGGACAGGCTAACTATGGCTACACCTTC	CATGQANYGYTF
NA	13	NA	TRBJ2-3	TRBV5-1	TGCGCCAGCAGCTTGGAAGGGGCCAGATACGCGTATTTT	CASSLEGARYAYF
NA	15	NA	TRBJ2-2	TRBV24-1	TGTGCCACCAGTGACTACGACTTGAACACCGGGGAGCTGTTTTTT	CATSDYDLNTGELFF
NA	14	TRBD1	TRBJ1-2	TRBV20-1	TGCAGTGCTAGAGACACGGACAGGAACTATGGCTACACCTTC	CSARDTDRNYGYTF
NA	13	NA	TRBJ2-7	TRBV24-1	TGTGCCACCAGTGCTAGGACCTCCTACGAGCAGTACTTC	CATSARTSYEQYF
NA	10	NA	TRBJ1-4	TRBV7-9	TGTGCCAGCGGGGATGAAAAACTGTTTTTT	CASGDEKLFF
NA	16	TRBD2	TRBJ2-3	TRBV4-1	TGCGCCAGCAGCCAAGATAATAGCGGGAGGGGGAGATACGCGTATTTT	CASSQDNSGRGRYAYF
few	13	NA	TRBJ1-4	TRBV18	TGTGCCAGCTCACCCGGGACGGCTGAAAAACTGTTTTTT	CASSPGTAEKLFF
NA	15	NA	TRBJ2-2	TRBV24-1	TGTGCCACCGAAGCAGGGGATAGAGGGACCGGGGAGCTGTTTTTT	CATEAGDRGTGELFF